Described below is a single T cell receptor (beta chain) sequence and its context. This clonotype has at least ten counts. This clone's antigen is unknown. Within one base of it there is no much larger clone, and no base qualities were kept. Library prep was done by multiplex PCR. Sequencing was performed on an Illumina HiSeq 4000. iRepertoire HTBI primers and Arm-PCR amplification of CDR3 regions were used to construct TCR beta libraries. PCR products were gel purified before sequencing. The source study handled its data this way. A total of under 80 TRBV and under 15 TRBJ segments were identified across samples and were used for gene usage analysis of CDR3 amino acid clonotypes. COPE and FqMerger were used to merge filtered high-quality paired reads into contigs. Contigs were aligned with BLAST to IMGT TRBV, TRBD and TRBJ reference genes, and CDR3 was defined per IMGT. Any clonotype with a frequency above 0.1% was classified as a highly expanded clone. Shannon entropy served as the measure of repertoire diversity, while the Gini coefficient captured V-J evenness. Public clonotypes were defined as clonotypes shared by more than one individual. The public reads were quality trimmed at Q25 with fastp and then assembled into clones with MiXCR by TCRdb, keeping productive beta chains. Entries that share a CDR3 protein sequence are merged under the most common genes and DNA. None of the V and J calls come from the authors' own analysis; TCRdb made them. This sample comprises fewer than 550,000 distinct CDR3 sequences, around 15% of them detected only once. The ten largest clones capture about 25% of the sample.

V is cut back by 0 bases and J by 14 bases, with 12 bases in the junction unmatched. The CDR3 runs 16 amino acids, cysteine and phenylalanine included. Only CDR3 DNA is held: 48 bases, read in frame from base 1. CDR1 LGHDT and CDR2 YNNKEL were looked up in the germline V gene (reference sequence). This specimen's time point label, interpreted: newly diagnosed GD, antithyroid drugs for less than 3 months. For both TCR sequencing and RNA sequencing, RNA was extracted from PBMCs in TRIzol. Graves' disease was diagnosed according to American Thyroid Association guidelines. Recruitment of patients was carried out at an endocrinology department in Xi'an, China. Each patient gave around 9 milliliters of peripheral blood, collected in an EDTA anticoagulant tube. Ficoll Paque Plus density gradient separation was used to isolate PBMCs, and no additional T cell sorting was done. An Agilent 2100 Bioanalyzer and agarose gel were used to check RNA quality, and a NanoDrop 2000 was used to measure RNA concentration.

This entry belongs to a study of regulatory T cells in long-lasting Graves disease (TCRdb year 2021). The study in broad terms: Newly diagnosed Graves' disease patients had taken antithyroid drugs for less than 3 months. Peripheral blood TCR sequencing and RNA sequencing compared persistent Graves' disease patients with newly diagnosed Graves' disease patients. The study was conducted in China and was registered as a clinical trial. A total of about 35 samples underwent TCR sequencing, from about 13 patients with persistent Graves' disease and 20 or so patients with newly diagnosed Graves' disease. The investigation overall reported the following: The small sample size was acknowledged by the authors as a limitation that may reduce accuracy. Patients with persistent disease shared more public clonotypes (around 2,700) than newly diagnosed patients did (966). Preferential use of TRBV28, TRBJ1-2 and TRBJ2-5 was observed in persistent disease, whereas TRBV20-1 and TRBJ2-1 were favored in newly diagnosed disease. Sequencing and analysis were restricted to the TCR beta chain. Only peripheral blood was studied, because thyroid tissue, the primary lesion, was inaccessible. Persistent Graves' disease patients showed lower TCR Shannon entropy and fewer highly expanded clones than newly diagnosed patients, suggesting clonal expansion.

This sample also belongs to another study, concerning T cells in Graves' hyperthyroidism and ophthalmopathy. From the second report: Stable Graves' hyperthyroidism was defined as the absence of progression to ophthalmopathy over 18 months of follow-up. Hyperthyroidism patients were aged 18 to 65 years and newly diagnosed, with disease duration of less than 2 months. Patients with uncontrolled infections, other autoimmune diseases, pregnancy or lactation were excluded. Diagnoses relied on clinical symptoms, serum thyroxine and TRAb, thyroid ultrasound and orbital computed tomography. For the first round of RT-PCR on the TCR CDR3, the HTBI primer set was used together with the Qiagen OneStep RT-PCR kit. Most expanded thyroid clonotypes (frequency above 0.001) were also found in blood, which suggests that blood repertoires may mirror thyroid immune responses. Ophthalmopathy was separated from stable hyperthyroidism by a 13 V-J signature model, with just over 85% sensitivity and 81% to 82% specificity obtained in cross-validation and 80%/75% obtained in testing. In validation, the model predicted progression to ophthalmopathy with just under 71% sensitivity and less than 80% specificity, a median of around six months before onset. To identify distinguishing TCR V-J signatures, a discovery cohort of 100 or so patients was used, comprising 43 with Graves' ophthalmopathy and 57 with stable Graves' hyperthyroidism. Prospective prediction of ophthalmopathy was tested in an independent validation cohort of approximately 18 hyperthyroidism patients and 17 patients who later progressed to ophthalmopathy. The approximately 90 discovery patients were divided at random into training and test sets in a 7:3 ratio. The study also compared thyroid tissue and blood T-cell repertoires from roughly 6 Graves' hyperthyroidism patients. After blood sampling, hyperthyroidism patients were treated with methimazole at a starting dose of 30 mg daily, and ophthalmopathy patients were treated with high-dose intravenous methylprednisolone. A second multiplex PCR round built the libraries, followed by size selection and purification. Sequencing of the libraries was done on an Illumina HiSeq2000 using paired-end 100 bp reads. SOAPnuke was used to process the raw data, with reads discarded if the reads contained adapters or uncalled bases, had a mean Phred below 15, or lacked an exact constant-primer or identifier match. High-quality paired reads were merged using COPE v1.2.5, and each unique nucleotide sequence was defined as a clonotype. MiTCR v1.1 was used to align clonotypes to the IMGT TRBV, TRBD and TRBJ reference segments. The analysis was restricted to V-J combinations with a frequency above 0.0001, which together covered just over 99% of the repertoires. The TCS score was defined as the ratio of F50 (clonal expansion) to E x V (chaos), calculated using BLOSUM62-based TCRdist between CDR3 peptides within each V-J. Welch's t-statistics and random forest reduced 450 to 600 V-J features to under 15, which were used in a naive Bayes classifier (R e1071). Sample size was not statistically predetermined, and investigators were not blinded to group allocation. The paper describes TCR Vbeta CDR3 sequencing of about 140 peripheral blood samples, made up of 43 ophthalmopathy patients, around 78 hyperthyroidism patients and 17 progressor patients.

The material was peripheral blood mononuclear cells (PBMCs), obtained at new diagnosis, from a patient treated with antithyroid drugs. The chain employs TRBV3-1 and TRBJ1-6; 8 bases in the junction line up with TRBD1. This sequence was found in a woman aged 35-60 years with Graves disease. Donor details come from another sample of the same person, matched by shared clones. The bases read TGTGCCAGCAGCCAAGATCGGGGGACAGGCCCTGGGGCCCTCCACTTT. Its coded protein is CASSQDRGTGPGALHF.